A selection of T cell receptor beta chains follows, all from one sample in a study of T cell changes during pregnancy in multiple sclerosis. Generated by immunoSEQ multiplex PCR, the TCRdb table keeps only in-frame clones and is missing some. The table has 45,000 to 55,000 clones, around 93% seen once. The sequenced sample was peripheral blood, obtained in the third trimester of pregnancy. These receptors all come from a female donor with multiple sclerosis, enrolled in a pregnancy study. Both conserved end residues are part of each CDR3. Each record gives: clone size, J gene, V gene, D gene, CDR3 protein, CDR3 DNA. D genes are given only for firm matches. Some rows mark clone size as missing; the rest say once, few, many or name a class of expanded clone.

NA	TRBJ2-1	TRBV12-1	NA	CASSEPPGTRISDNEQFF	TGTGCCAGCAGCGAACCGCCCGGCACTAGGATTAGTGACAATGAGCAGTTCTTC
NA	TRBJ2-3	TRBV27	TRBD1	CASSLYSPTGGLHPDTQYF	TGTGCCAGCAGTTTATACTCGCCGACAGGGGGTCTTCACCCAGATACGCAGTATTTT
NA	TRBJ2-5	TRBV7-9	NA	CASSLGVMGTGETQYF	TGTGCCAGCAGCTTAGGAGTTATGGGGACTGGAGAGACCCAGTACTTC
NA	TRBJ2-1	TRBV7-3	TRBD1	CASSRGRNYNEQFF	TGTGCCAGCAGTAGGGGGCGGAACTACAATGAGCAGTTCTTC
NA	TRBJ2-5	TRBV7-9	TRBD2	CASSIGQPGGETQYF	TGTGCCAGCAGCATCGGACAGCCGGGGGGGGAGACCCAGTACTTC
NA	TRBJ2-1	TRBV7-2	NA	CASSLDGSEFF	TGTGCCAGCAGCTTAGACGGGAGCGAGTTCTTC
NA	TRBJ2-7	TRBV29-1	NA	CSVEGDGEQYF	TGCAGCGTCGAGGGCGATGGCGAGCAGTACTTC
NA	TRBJ2-5	TRBV7-8	NA	CASSLAPDSGETQYF	TGTGCCAGCAGCTTAGCCCCGGACAGTGGGGAGACCCAGTACTTC
NA	TRBJ1-6	TRBV27	NA	CASRGGSGSPLHF	TGTGCCAGCAGAGGAGGGAGTGGGTCACCCCTCCACTTT
NA	TRBJ2-1	TRBV19	TRBD2	CAIRTSGSGEQFF	TGTGCCATCCGGACTAGCGGGAGCGGTGAGCAGTTCTTC
NA	TRBJ2-7	TRBV10-3	TRBD1	CAIRRTGTYEQYF	TGTGCCATCAGGAGGACAGGGACCTACGAGCAGTACTTC
NA	TRBJ2-4	TRBV5-5	TRBD2	CASSPGTSGSSYQNIQYF	TGTGCCAGCAGCCCCGGGACTAGCGGGAGTTCATACCAAAACATTCAGTACTTC
NA	TRBJ2-1	TRBV7-2	TRBD2	CASSLTSGDYNEQFF	TGTGCCAGCAGCTTGACTAGCGGGGATTACAATGAGCAGTTCTTC
NA	TRBJ1-1	TRBV7-8	TRBD1	CASSGHRGYTGTEAFF	TGTGCCAGCAGCGGTCACAGGGGTTACACCGGCACTGAAGCTTTCTTT
NA	TRBJ2-7	TRBV4-2	TRBD1	CASSQPGTGTYEQYF	TGTGCCAGCAGCCAACCTGGGACAGGGACCTACGAGCAGTACTTC
NA	TRBJ1-2	TRBV5-1	TRBD1	CASSLGGWDSRGYTF	TGCGCCAGCAGCTTGGGGGGCTGGGACAGTCGAGGCTACACCTTC
NA	TRBJ2-1	TRBV9	NA	CASSSFLSGGGNEQFF	TGTGCCAGCAGCTCGTTTCTAAGCGGAGGCGGAAATGAGCAGTTCTTC
NA	TRBJ2-5	TRBV6-5	TRBD2	CASSFRLAGYQETQYF	TGTGCCAGCAGTTTCCGACTAGCGGGGTACCAAGAGACCCAGTACTTC
NA	TRBJ2-1	TRBV5-1	TRBD2	CASSWPGLAGGKRFYNEQFF	TGCGCCAGCAGCTGGCCGGGACTAGCGGGAGGTAAGAGGTTTTACAATGAGCAGTTCTTC
NA	TRBJ2-1	TRBV19	TRBD2	CASSLIAGGPNNEQFF	TGTGCCAGTAGTCTCATAGCGGGAGGGCCTAACAATGAGCAGTTCTTC
few	TRBJ1-5	TRBV19	NA	CASIQSDNQPQHF	TGTGCCAGTATACAGTCGGACAATCAGCCCCAGCATTTT
NA	TRBJ2-2	TRBV7-6	TRBD2	CASSLDPQREFAGELFF	TGTGCCAGCAGCTTAGACCCCCAGCGGGAGTTCGCCGGGGAGCTGTTTTTT
NA	TRBJ1-2	TRBV27	NA	CASSFGRANYGYTF	TGTGCCAGCAGTTTCGGCAGGGCTAACTATGGCTACACCTTC
NA	TRBJ2-5	TRBV6-5	TRBD2	CASSYSRLAGDETQYF	TGTGCCAGCAGTTACTCTCGGCTAGCGGGAGACGAGACCCAGTACTTC
once	TRBJ2-1	TRBV27	TRBD2	CASRIAGRSNEQFF	TGTGCCAGCAGAATAGCGGGAAGATCCAATGAGCAGTTCTTC
NA	TRBJ2-4	TRBV7-9	TRBD1	CASSLGQGGENIQYF	TGTGCCAGCAGCTTAGGACAGGGGGGGGAAAACATTCAGTACTTC
NA	TRBJ1-1	TRBV5-8	NA	CASSRGHMNTEAFF	TGTGCCAGCAGCAGGGGACACATGAACACTGAAGCTTTCTTT
NA	TRBJ2-7	TRBV12-5	TRBD2	CASGLASGRGYEQYF	TGTGCTAGTGGTTTGGCAAGCGGGAGGGGATACGAGCAGTACTTC
NA	TRBJ1-4	TRBV6-5	NA	CASSLTGSPQNEKLFF	TGTGCCAGCAGTTTAACAGGGTCCCCTCAAAATGAAAAACTGTTTTTT
NA	TRBJ1-2	TRBV27	TRBD1	CASSPGQGIYGYTF	TGTGCCAGCAGTCCGGGACAGGGTATTTATGGCTACACCTTC
NA	TRBJ1-4	TRBV4-1	NA	CASSQVIREQFRKLFF	TGCGCCAGCAGCCAAGTTATCCGGGAACAGTTTCGAAAACTGTTTTTT
NA	TRBJ2-1	TRBV5-4	TRBD2	CASSLFVLAGVNEQFF	TGTGCCAGCAGCTTGTTCGTTCTAGCGGGAGTAAATGAGCAGTTCTTC
NA	TRBJ2-1	TRBV7-8	NA	CASSPPLSSYNEQFF	TGTGCCAGCAGCCCCCCTCTGAGCTCCTACAATGAGCAGTTCTTC
NA	TRBJ1-5	TRBV5-5	NA	CASSLSPGSNQPQHF	TGTGCCAGCAGCTTGTCTCCCGGTAGCAATCAGCCCCAGCATTTT
NA	TRBJ2-7	TRBV5-6	TRBD2	CASSPGALAGGSRYF	TGTGCCAGCAGCCCGGGGGCCCTAGCGGGAGGGTCGCGGTACTTC
NA	TRBJ2-4	TRBV5-1	NA	CASSLAGTYENIQYF	TGCGCCAGCAGCTTGGCCGGGACTTATGAAAACATTCAGTACTTC
NA	TRBJ1-3	TRBV4-2	NA	CASTPGLFSGNTIYF	TGTGCCAGCACCCCGGGACTATTCTCTGGAAACACCATATATTTT
once	TRBJ2-6	TRBV2	TRBD1	CASSGTGMRGANVLTF	TGTGCCAGCAGTGGGACAGGGATGAGAGGGGCCAACGTCCTGACTTTC
NA	TRBJ2-1	TRBV28	TRBD1	CASSLTGTGWLAEQFF	TGTGCCAGCAGTTTGACCGGGACAGGGTGGTTAGCGGAGCAGTTCTTC
NA	TRBJ2-2	TRBV11-3	TRBD2	CASRGLALGTGELFF	TGTGCCAGCAGAGGACTAGCATTAGGCACCGGGGAGCTGTTTTTT
NA	TRBJ1-2	TRBV29-1	TRBD1	CSVVDRGLGGYTF	TGCAGCGTTGTGGACAGGGGGTTAGGAGGCTACACCTTC